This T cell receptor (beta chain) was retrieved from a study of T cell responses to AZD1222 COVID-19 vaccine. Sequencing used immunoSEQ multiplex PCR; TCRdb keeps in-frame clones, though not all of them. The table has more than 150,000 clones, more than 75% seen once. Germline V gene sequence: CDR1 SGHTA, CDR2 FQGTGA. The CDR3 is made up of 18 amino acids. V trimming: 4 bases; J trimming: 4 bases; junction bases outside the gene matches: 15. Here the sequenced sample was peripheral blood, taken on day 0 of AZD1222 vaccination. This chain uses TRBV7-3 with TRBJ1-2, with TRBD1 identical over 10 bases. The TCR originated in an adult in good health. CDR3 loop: CASSSGTRDRGGSYGYTF. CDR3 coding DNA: TGTGCCAGCAGCTCGGGAACCCGGGACAGGGGCGGTAGCTATGGCTACACCTTC.